This is a list of T cell receptor beta chains from one sample in a study of post-analysis software for immune sequencing data. One entry per CDR3 protein results from TCRdb running MiXCR on the PCR reads. The sample lists 700,000 to 900,000 distinct CDR3 sequences, more than 45% occurring once. The sample consisted of blood. The source is a girl between 5 and 17 years old with multiple sclerosis. Each CDR3 is given with its conserved first and last residue. The D gene is left open where the match is weak. The size of a clone is reported for some rows only, either as once, few or many, or as a class for expanded clones.

j_call,clone_size,d_call,v_call,cdr3_nt,cdr3_aa
TRBJ2-7,few,TRBD2,TRBV7-8,TGTGCCAGCAGCACCGGGACTAGCGGCAACTACGAGCAGTACTTC,CASSTGTSGNYEQYF
TRBJ1-1,NA,TRBD1,TRBV7-9,TGTGCCAGCAGACCAGGGGTGGGACAGGGGGGAGAAGCTTTCTTT,CASRPGVGQGGEAFF
TRBJ2-4,NA,TRBD2,TRBV20-1,TGCAGTGCTCCGATCGGGGGGTCGGCCAAAAACATTCAGTACTTC,CSAPIGGSAKNIQYF
TRBJ2-1,NA,TRBD2,TRBV5-1,TGCGCCAGCAGCCCGCATCAGGGAGGGTCCTACAATGAGCAGTTCTTC,CASSPHQGGSYNEQFF
TRBJ2-7,NA,TRBD1,TRBV4-3,TGCGCCACCCCACCCTTCGGGACAGCTCAATACGAGCAGTACTTC,CATPPFGTAQYEQYF
TRBJ2-1,NA,TRBD2,TRBV29-1,TGCAGCGTTGGGATAGCGGGAGGGCCGAGCAATGAGCAGTTCTTC,CSVGIAGGPSNEQFF
TRBJ2-1,NA,NA,TRBV3-1,TGTGCCAGCAGCCAGCGCGGTAATACTGCCAGCTCCTACAATGAGCAGTTCTTC,CASSQRGNTASSYNEQFF
TRBJ1-2,NA,TRBD1,TRBV30,TGTGCCTGGAGTATGGGGACAGGGGGGCGCGGCTACACCTTC,CAWSMGTGGRGYTF
TRBJ2-7,few,NA,TRBV19,TGTGCCACCCGGACAGATAGCTACGAGCAGTACTTC,CATRTDSYEQYF
TRBJ2-3,many,NA,TRBV28,TGTGCCAGCAGTTTACGGGGACGCGGAGATACGCAGTATTTT,CASSLRGRGDTQYF
TRBJ2-3,NA,TRBD1,TRBV6-6,TGTGCCAGCAGATATGGGACAGGAGGAGTCACAGATACGCAGTATTTT,CASRYGTGGVTDTQYF
TRBJ1-2,NA,NA,TRBV25-1,TGTGCCTGCAGTGAAAGGGCTTCTGTCGATGGCTACACCTTC,CACSERASVDGYTF
TRBJ2-1,NA,TRBD2,TRBV9,TGTGCCAGCAGCGTCAGCGGGAGGCTATACAATGAGCAGTTCTTC,CASSVSGRLYNEQFF
TRBJ2-1,many,TRBD2,TRBV20-1,TGCAGTGCTAGAGATCGCCTAGCGGGGTCCTACAATGAGCAGTTCTTC,CSARDRLAGSYNEQFF
TRBJ1-1,NA,NA,TRBV27,TGTGCCAGCATTGGGAGGAACACTGAAGCTTTCTTT,CASIGRNTEAFF
TRBJ2-1,NA,TRBD2,TRBV4-2,TGTGCCAGCAGCCAAGGACTAGCGGGGATCTACAATGAGCAGTTCTTC,CASSQGLAGIYNEQFF
TRBJ2-1,NA,NA,TRBV12-3/TRBV12-4,TGTGCCAGCAGCCCAAGACCCCCGGCGGATGAGCAGTTCTTC,CASSPRPPADEQFF
TRBJ2-7,NA,NA,TRBV3-1,TGTGCCAGCAGCCAAGATAGGTATGCGTACGAGCAGTACTTC,CASSQDRYAYEQYF
TRBJ2-7,NA,TRBD1,TRBV7-9,TGTGCCAGCAGCCGCACCGGGACAGCGGTAATATACGAGCAGTACTTC,CASSRTGTAVIYEQYF
TRBJ1-4,NA,NA,TRBV7-9,TGTGCCAGCAGCTTACATGAAGGCGAAAAACTGTTTTTT,CASSLHEGEKLFF
TRBJ1-2,few,NA,TRBV15,TGTGCCACCAGCAGAGATTCTGGGGCTTCGCACTATGGCTACACCTTC,CATSRDSGASHYGYTF
TRBJ1-1,NA,NA,TRBV24-1,TGTGCCACCAGTGAGGGGATTGGGACTGAAGCTTTCTTT,CATSEGIGTEAFF